This T cell receptor beta chain was retrieved from a study of blood T cells in healthy people across ages. Individuals who donated were healthy Caucasians from Russia aged about 6 to 95. Each sample yielded at least 5.5 micrograms of PBMC total RNA. This clonotype has just a few counts. This CDR3 is built from 15 residues. CDR1 and CDR2 from the germline V gene are LGHNA and YNFKEQ. Deletions cut 1 base from V and 3 bases from J, with 10 bases between. Through a sample-barcoded 5' primer and a J-beta primer mix, a second PCR was run for roughly 7 to 12 cycles. TCRdb reprocessed the 5' RACE reads via MiXCR and lists one record per CDR3 protein. The repertoire holds over 1.5 million distinct CDR3 sequences, with around 50% as singletons.

The sequence derives from a woman in her 40s in good health. Sequencing was carried out using blood. This sequence joins TRBV4-2 and TRBJ2-4; D call uncertain. CDR3: CASSQGDRSKNIQYF. The DNA of the CDR3 is TGTGCCAGCAGCCAAGGCGACCGGAGCAAAAACATTCAGTACTTC.